This paragraph reports one TCR beta chain. Its matching antigen is unknown. This sample was taken from a study of CD8+CD57+ T cells in acquired aplastic anemia. Study at large: As sequenced from healthy donors, CD4+ cells averaged around 11 million reads.

The study's findings and limits: About 29 shared CD8+ CDR3s appeared highly expressed within patients' immunodominant clones. CD8+ Simpson's diversity did not differ significantly between patients and controls.

Genomic DNA templated the TCR beta VDJ and CDR3 profiling. TCRdb reanalysed the reads using MiXCR and keeps one entry per CDR3 protein. The table has 350,000 to 450,000 distinct CDR3 sequences, 55% to 75% seen once. V lost 2 bases and J lost 0, with 13 bases in between. Germline V gives CDR1 WSHSY, CDR2 SAAADI. The CDR3 spans 17 residues. Material: sorted CD4+, CD8+, or CD8+CD57+ T cells (not recorded which) from PBMCs. The TCR comes from a human donor in good health, serving as a control. The V call is TRBV10-2, the J call TRBJ1-4; D ambiguous. The CDR3 sequence: CASSEMRTNPTNEKLFF. The CDR3 DNA sequence: TGCGCCAGCAGTGAGATGAGGACGAATCCAACTAATGAAAAACTGTTTTTT.